This T cell receptor beta chain was sequenced during a study of blood T cell repertoires in COVID-19. Study details: From T cells, B-cell-depleted T cells, or PBMCs came the material, which was cDNA or gDNA.

This clone was counted only a few times. V lost 0 bases to trimming and J lost 6 bases; unmatched junction nucleotides: 16. Germline V lookup: CDR1 LGHNA, CDR2 YSLEER. This CDR3 has 19 residues. Original analysis: Quantification of nucleated cells was approximated via reference gene primer amplification. Measured with immunoSEQ multiplex PCR; TCRdb has only the in-frame clones, and not every one. V and J calls and clone size follow that table, whereas D and trimming were derived from the DNA. The sample records under 300,000 clones, about 68% being singletons. The clonotype originates from a woman aged 80 or over with acute or convalescent COVID-19. Input material: peripheral blood. The chain uses TRBV4-3 and TRBJ2-3, with 9 bases aligning to TRBD1. The CDR3 spells CASSQDILIGTGNEDTQYF. CDR3 in DNA: TGCGCCAGCAGCCAAGATATATTGATCGGGACAGGGAACGAGGATACGCAGTATTTT.